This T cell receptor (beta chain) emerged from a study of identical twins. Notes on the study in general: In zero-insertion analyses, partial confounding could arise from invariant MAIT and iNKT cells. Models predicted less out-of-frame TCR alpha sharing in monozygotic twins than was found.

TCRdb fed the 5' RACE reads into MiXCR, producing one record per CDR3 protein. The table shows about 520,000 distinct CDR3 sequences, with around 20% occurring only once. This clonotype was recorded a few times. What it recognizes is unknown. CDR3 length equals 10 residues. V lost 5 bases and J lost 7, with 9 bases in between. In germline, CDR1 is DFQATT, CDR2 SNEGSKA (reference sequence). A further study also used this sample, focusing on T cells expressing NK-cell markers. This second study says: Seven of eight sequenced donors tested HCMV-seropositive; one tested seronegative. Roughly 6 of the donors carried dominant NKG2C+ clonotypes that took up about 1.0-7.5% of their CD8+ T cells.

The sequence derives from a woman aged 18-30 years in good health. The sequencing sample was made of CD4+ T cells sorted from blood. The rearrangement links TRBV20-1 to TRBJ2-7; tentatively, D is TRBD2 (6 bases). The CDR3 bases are TGCAGTGCTTTGGGGACTGAGCAGTACTTC. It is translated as CSALGTEQYF.